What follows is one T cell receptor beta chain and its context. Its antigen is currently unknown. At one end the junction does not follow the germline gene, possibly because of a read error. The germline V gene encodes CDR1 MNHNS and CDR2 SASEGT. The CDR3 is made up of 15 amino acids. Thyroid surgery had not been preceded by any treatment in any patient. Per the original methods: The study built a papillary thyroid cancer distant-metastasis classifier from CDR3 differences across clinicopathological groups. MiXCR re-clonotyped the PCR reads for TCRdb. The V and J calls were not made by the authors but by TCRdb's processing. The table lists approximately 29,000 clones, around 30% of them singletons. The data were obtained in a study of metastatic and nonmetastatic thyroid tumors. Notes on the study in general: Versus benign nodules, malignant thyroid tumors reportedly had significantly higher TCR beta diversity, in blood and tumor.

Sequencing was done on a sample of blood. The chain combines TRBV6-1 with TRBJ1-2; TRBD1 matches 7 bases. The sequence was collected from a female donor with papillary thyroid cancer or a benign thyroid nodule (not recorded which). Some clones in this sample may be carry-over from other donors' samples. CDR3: CASSPSTGTSYAYTF. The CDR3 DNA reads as TGTGCCAGTAGTCCGTCGACAGGGACCAGCTATGCCTACACCTTC.